This T cell receptor beta chain is drawn from a study of spatial heterogeneity in lung cancer. Study as a whole: For tumor regions, TCR transcript counts showed a strong correlation with a T cell module score derived from matched bulk RNA-seq. Whole-study findings and limits: Tumor mutation count correlated with how many alpha and beta TCRs expanded intratumorally.

Indicated time point: sample taken at primary tumor resection. The donor population consisted of approximately 68 patients with untreated, early-stage non-small cell lung cancer. Tumor, nontumor lung or frozen PBMC supplied whole RNA, sequenced without sorting. Note on this clonotype: The target antigen is unknown.

The presence of a unique molecular identifier marked each TCR cDNA molecule. One entry per CDR3 protein, called by TCRdb with MiXCR from the 5' RACE reads. The top ten hold under 35% of the sample, which has tens of thousands of distinct CDR3 sequences, roughly 15% seen once. This clonotype was obtained from a female donor with early-stage non-small cell lung cancer. The specimen was lung tumor tissue, collected at surgery.

CDR3 sequence: CASSLDPRGGGYEQYF. The CDR3 DNA follows: TGTGCCAGCAGCTTAGATCCTCGGGGCGGGGGCTACGAGCAGTACTTC. The chain carries TRBV7-8 and TRBJ2-7, with 7 bases that match TRBD2. Germline CDR1 and CDR2: SGHVS and FQNEAQ. The CDR3 spans 16 residues. J was trimmed by 3 bases and V by 1 base; bases with no gene match: 9.